The following is a T cell receptor beta chain sequence with its context. Its target is unknown. Healthy Caucasians made up all donors. A template switching step contributed a universal primer site, while unique molecular identifiers were present in the cDNA. One entry per CDR3 protein, called by TCRdb with MiXCR from the 5' RACE reads. The sample includes 1,800,000 or so distinct CDR3 sequences, under 35% of them seen just once. V was clipped by 1 base and J by 4 bases; unmatched bases: 4. Germline CDR1 reads KGHDR; CDR2 reads SFDVKD. The length of the CDR3 is 15 residues. This sample is drawn from a study of identical twins. Study-wide results and limits: Insertion counts were lower in abundant cord blood beta clonotypes, a trend that memory repertoires did not show.

The sequencing input was cord blood. This rearrangement joins TRBV24-1 to TRBJ2-3, with 7 bases fitting TRBD1. The clonotype originates from a newborn girl in good health. The chain's CDR3 is CATSDFRGRADTQYF. The CDR3 DNA sequence: TGTGCCACCAGTGATTTTAGGGGGCGCGCAGATACGCAGTATTTT.